This T cell receptor beta chain comes out of a study of multiple sclerosis patients with progressive multifocal leukoencephalopathy. Study-wide results and limits: Less diverse TRB repertoires were suggested in most PML patients.

Synthetic inline TR CDR3 controls covering all V-J pairings were spiked into each PCR. Some clones are missing from TCRdb's copy, which holds only in-frame ones; the method was immunoSEQ multiplex PCR. The table lists more than 30,000 clones, approximately 86% of them singletons. Comments on this clone: Its antigen is as yet unknown.

The CDR3 covers 13 residues. Germline CDR1 and CDR2: MNHEY and SVGAGI. V was clipped by 6 bases and J by 4 bases, with 12 bases between them. Indicated time point: time of PML onset. Every listed patient previously received interferon beta; all PML patients were women. T3 blood samples were collected at the time of PML onset. The sample consisted of PBMCs, taken from a patient treated with natalizumab. The sequence derives from a woman in her 40s with progressive multifocal leukoencephalopathy. V and J are TRBV6-5 and TRBJ1-2; weak D call: TRBD1 (5 bases). The CDR3 DNA is TGTGCCAGCAGCCCCAGGGTCCCCTATGGCTACACCTTC. Protein sequence: CASSPRVPYGYTF.